These 21 T cell receptor beta chains originate from one sample sequenced in a study of T cells in Graves' hyperthyroidism and ophthalmopathy. TCR beta CDR3 region amplification was performed from RNA transcripts. The HTBI primer set served for first-round RT-PCR of the TCR CDR3. TCRdb reprocessed the multiplex PCR reads via MiXCR and lists one record per CDR3 protein. The sample includes hundreds of thousands of distinct CDR3 sequences, over 40% of them seen just once. The sequencing input was peripheral blood or thyroid tissue (not recorded which). These receptor sequences come from an adult man with Graves' disease, either hyperthyroidism or ophthalmopathy (not recorded which).

The J gene is TRBJ1-3, the V gene TRBV10-1; D call uncertain. The CDR3 spans 16 residues. Looked up from germline, CDR1 is WNHNN and CDR2 is SYGVQD (reference sequence). V lost 5 bases and J lost 0, with 14 bases in between. This CDR3 is CASSLGRGNSGNTIYF. The DNA of the CDR3 is TGCGCCAGCAGTCTAGGACGGGGAAACTCTGGAAACACCATATATTTT.

V and J are TRBV7-3 and TRBJ2-3, with a tentative D call TRBD2 (6 bases). Germline loops: CDR1 SGHTA, CDR2 FQGTGA. Trimming cost V 1 base and J 1 base, with 15 bases left between them. The CDR3 has 17 residues. The CDR3 sequence is CASSLSGTRSRTDTQYF. CDR3 nucleotides: TGTGCCAGCAGCTTAAGTGGGACTCGGAGCCGCACAGATACGCAGTATTTT.

This clonotype was detected only a few times. The V gene is TRBV7-8, the J gene TRBJ1-2, with D perhaps TRBD1 (6 bases). The CDR3 is 15 residues long. Germline CDR1 and CDR2: SGHVS and FQNEAQ. V lost 6 bases and J 3 bases, leaving 17 bases between the germline ends. The CDR3 sequence is CASRSQQGLDYGYTF. In DNA form, the CDR3 reads TGTGCCAGCAGATCGCAACAGGGCCTCGACTATGGCTACACCTTC.

This chain joins TRBV20-1 and TRBJ2-7; weak D call: TRBD1 (6 bases). Trimming took 0 bases from V and 2 from J, leaving 14 bases between them. The CDR3 has 15 residues. Germline V lookup: CDR1 DFQATT, CDR2 SNEGSKA (reference sequence). Here the CDR3 reads CSARDFETGPYEQYF. Written as DNA, the CDR3 is TGCAGTGCTAGAGATTTCGAGACAGGACCCTACGAGCAGTACTTC.

In its sample, this clonotype was seen many times. This sequence joins TRBV7-2 and TRBJ1-6, with D maybe TRBD1 (6 bases). V lost 2 bases, J lost 7 bases, and 15 bases lay in between. This CDR3 is built from 16 residues. Germline V gene data show CDR1 as SGHTA and CDR2 as FQGNSA. CDR3 loop: CASSLRGPGANSPLHF. The CDR3 coding sequence is TGTGCCAGCAGCTTACGGGGTCCAGGGGCCAATTCACCCCTCCACTTT.

The chain recombines TRBV5-4 with TRBJ2-5; 7 nucleotides align to TRBD2. This CDR3 contains 15 residues. Trimming at V came to 5 bases and at J to 5 bases, leaving 12 bases not matched to a gene. CDR1 SGHNT and CDR2 YYREEE come from the germline V gene (reference sequence). The CDR3 here is CASSSGGSRDETQYF. CDR3 DNA: TGTGCCAGCAGTTCGGGGGGATCGAGAGACGAGACCCAGTACTTC.

The V call is TRBV29-1, the J call TRBJ1-2, with TRBD1 identical over 10 bases. Germline-derived CDR1 and CDR2 are SQVTM and ANQGSEA. The CDR3 runs to 14 residues. The V gene end was trimmed by 4 bases and the J gene end by 8 bases; junction bases not matched to a gene: 10. CDR3 sequence reads: CSVALTGGAGGYTF. CDR3 sequence (DNA): TGCAGCGTTGCGTTGACAGGGGGCGCCGGGGGCTACACCTTC.

Comment on this clonotype: Its ends do not fully match the called genes, so a read error is possible. The CDR3 reads CASSRGFQEAFF. The CDR3 region has the DNA TGCGCCAGCAGCAGGGGATTCCAAGAAGCTTTCTTT. The J gene is TRBJ1-1, the V gene TRBV7-9; D perhaps matches TRBD1 (6 bases). Germline-derived CDR1 and CDR2 are SEHNR and FQNEAQ (reference sequence). The CDR3 is made up of 12 amino acids.

J is TRBJ1-1 and V is TRBV20-1; the match to TRBD1 covers 10 bases. Trimming cost V 5 bases and J 5 bases; bases outside gene matches: 5. The CDR3 runs 13 residues. In germline, CDR1 is DFQATT, CDR2 SNEGSKA (reference sequence). The CDR3, as DNA: TGCAGTGCTCGGACAGGGGGATGGACTGAAGCTTTCTTT. This codes for CSARTGGWTEAFF.

The V gene is TRBV9, the J gene TRBJ1-4; a weak D match, TRBD1 (5 bases). CDR1 and CDR2 from the germline V gene are SGDLS and YYNGEE. CDR3 length: 14 amino acids. The V end lost 4 bases, the J end lost 7 bases, and 14 bases lay between the germline ends. The CDR3 protein is CASSLNRGGEKLFF. The CDR3 nucleotides are TGTGCCAGCAGCCTGAACCGGGGGGGTGAAAAACTGTTTTTT.

The chain couples TRBV5-1 to TRBJ2-7; 12 nucleotides agree with TRBD1. Germline V CDR1 and CDR2: SGHRS, YFSETQ. The CDR3 is made up of 17 amino acids. The V and J ends lost 4 bases and 7 bases, in that order; junction bases with no gene match: 15. In DNA form, the CDR3 reads TGCGCCAGCAGCCCACAAACGGGACAGGGGGCATTCGGGGAGCAGTACTTC. Its protein product is CASSPQTGQGAFGEQYF.

The chain has TRBV9 and TRBJ2-2, with D perhaps TRBD1 (5 bases). The V end was cut by 0 bases, the J end by 15 bases, with 9 bases between. Germline CDR1 is SGDLS and CDR2 is YYNGEE. This CDR3 region has 11 residues. This CDR3 reads CASSVGPGLFF. DNA of the CDR3: TGTGCCAGCAGCGTAGGTCCAGGGTTGTTTTTT.

This clonotype has a handful of counts. The V call is TRBV7-6, the J call TRBJ2-2; 13 nucleotides agree with TRBD2. In germline, CDR1 is SGHVS, CDR2 FNYEAQ. The length of the CDR3 is 16 residues. V was pared by 5 bases and J by 10 bases, with 10 bases of the junction left unmatched. Here the CDR3 DNA reads TGTGCCAGCAGCCTCTATGGACTAGCGGGGGAGGAGGAGCTGTTTTTT. It specifies CASSLYGLAGEEELFF.

V and J are TRBV7-9 and TRBJ2-7; 7 nucleotides match TRBD2. Germline lookup yields CDR1 SEHNR and CDR2 FQNEAQ (reference sequence). The CDR3 spans 15 residues. V dropped 5 bases and J dropped 5; count of bases not matched to a gene: 12. The CDR3 DNA is TGTGCCAGCAGCGTACAGGCGGGAGTTACGGACGAGCAGTACTTC. It encodes CASSVQAGVTDEQYF.

The J gene is TRBJ1-2, the V gene TRBV25-1; weak D call: TRBD1 (6 bases). The CDR3 is made up of 14 amino acids. The ends were cut back, 5 bases at V and 6 bases at J, with 16 bases in the middle. Germline V gene sequence: CDR1 MGHDK, CDR2 SYGVNS. Written as DNA, the CDR3 is TGTGCCAGCAGTTTGTCGACAGGTCCGAATGGCTACACCTTC. This sequence encodes CASSLSTGPNGYTF.

The chain joins TRBV20-1 to TRBJ1-1, with TRBD1 as a possible D gene (5 bases). V gave up 0 bases and J gave up 4 bases, with 12 bases separating them. CDR1 is DFQATT, CDR2 SNEGSKA, per germline (reference sequence). The CDR3 is made up of 14 amino acids. CDR3 in amino acids: CSARDEGYGTEAFF. The CDR3 coding sequence is TGCAGTGCTAGAGACGAGGGGTACGGCACTGAAGCTTTCTTT.

In this sample, this clonotype turned up a few times. V is TRBV7-9 and J is TRBJ2-7; 8 nucleotides agree with TRBD2. The V gene's germline CDR1 is SEHNR and CDR2 FQNEAQ (reference sequence). Trimming removed 4 bases from V and 5 bases from J; junction bases left unmatched: 13. The CDR3 is 16 amino acids. The chain's CDR3 is CASSSSSGREANEQYF. The DNA of the CDR3 is TGTGCCAGCAGCTCCTCATCGGGGCGGGAGGCTAACGAGCAGTACTTC.

This clonotype was observed a handful of times. The chain uses TRBV20-1 and TRBJ1-2, with no clear D. Germline CDR1 is DFQATT and CDR2 is SNEGSKA (reference sequence). The CDR3 is 15 residues long. V was trimmed by 3 bases and J by 6 bases, leaving 20 bases between them. Here the CDR3 reads CSASRRVPGDDGYTF. The DNA for the CDR3 is TGCAGTGCTAGTCGTCGAGTACCGGGCGATGATGGCTACACCTTC.

The chain is built from TRBV2 and TRBJ1-1, with 9 bases fitting TRBD1. The junction had 7 bases not matched to a gene; V was cut back by 7 bases and J by 4 bases. The germline CDR1 and CDR2 sequences are SNHLY and FYNNEI. This CDR3 is built from 14 residues. The CDR3 protein is CASNPTGGITEAFF. The CDR3 coding sequence is TGTGCCAGCAACCCGACAGGGGGTATCACTGAAGCTTTCTTT.

This clonotype was seen a single time. V gene TRBV11-3 combines with J gene TRBJ2-7; 7 positions agree with TRBD2. This CDR3 comprises 16 residues. V shed 3 bases, J shed 4 bases, and the junction held 12 bases outside the gene matches. Germline CDR1 SGHNT, CDR2 YENEEA. CDR3 amino acids: CASSFGGNVGSYEQYF. CDR3 nucleotide sequence: TGTGCCAGCAGCTTCGGGGGGAATGTAGGATCTTACGAGCAGTACTTC.

The chain has TRBV29-1 and TRBJ2-5; TRBD2 aligns across 10 bases. Trimming removed 7 bases from V and 2 bases from J; junction bases left unmatched: 4. The CDR3 has 13 amino acids. Germline CDR1 and CDR2: SQVTM and ANQGSEA. CDR3 protein: CSALAGGQETQYF. CDR3 in DNA: TGCAGCGCATTAGCGGGGGGTCAAGAGACCCAGTACTTC.